This TCR beta chain derives from a study of radiation and T cells in renal cell carcinoma (TCRdb year 2020). Describing the broader study: In total, 50 to 55 samples underwent TCR beta sequencing: approximately 26 tumors plus 27 peripheral blood samples. In the roughly 49 samples combined, roughly 4.4 million unique CDR3 nucleotide sequences were found, encoding approximately 2,800,000 unique CDR3 amino acid sequences.

This specimen's time point label, per the study, means: tumor resected at nephrectomy. Read against the paper, the sample's treatment or condition label means: 15 Gy SBRT to primary tumor, nephrectomy 4 weeks later. Samples came from a clinical trial, in which primary renal cell carcinomas received 15 Gy stereotactic body radiation therapy followed by nephrectomy 4 weeks later. Renal cell carcinoma with clear cell pathology was present in all patients. Tumors were dissociated mechanically, digested with collagenase/hyaluronidase at 37 degrees C, processed in gentleMACS C tubes, and stored in liquid nitrogen. The QIAamp DNA Blood Mini Kit (Qiagen) was used to prepare genomic DNA for TCR sequencing. Only samples passing all quality control checks were included in the analyses. As concerns this clone: Its binding antigen is unknown. Base qualities are not at hand, and no much larger clone is one base apart.

Study-level results and caveats: Compared with control tumors, irradiated tumors had a greater number of dominant CDR3 motifs, and these motifs made up a bigger portion of the repertoire. Because only small tumor regions of approximately 1 g were available, the study did not capture intratumoral heterogeneity. Higher TCR clonality was observed in irradiated tumors than in controls, with an average of roughly 54% of the repertoire accounted for by the top 100 clonotypes, compared with roughly 40% in nephrectomy-only tumors. An increase in top tumor clonotypes in blood was observed from baseline to 2 weeks post-radiation, followed by contraction by 4 weeks, which was taken to suggest transient expansion of tumor-resident clones. The single-armed trial design could not address effects of radiation dose or scheduling on the TCR repertoire. Because pretreatment tumor biopsies were not available, the baseline intratumoral presence of clonotypes could not be determined.

TCR beta libraries were generated from genomic DNA with the immunoSEQ kit, following the manufacturer's recommendations. Library preparation used a first multiplex PCR with proprietary primers, then a second PCR adding unique barcodes, with bead cleanups after each round. A positive control reaction and a negative control reaction, both provided in the kit, were run with every batch of samples. The final libraries were assessed on an Agilent 4200 TapeStation D1000 ScreenTape, pooled by volume, and quantified by qPCR. An Illumina NextSeq500 fitted with a MidOutput 150-cycle cartridge performed the sequencing, running 156 Read1 cycles and 15 Index1 cycles with the kit's custom primers. The pooled library was loaded at about 0.96 pM, and roughly 20% PhiX control was spiked in. For the original study's pipeline: Vendor-processed data were analyzed in R, and a clonotype was defined as all T cells sharing the same CDR3 nucleotide sequence. For clone abundance analyses, frequencies were normalized to the 10,000 most abundant clones per sample. Before analysis, public T cell clones were removed, and these numbered fewer than five per sample on average. The dominant motif analysis was done with ImmunoMap using the PAM10 matrix, a gap penalty of 30, and a homology threshold of 0.3, and motifs with a cumulative frequency of at least 0.01 were considered dominant. An abundance difference of at least 32-fold between compartments was the criterion for calling clonotypes tumor-enriched or baseline blood-enriched. The Baroni-Urbani and Buser coefficient was used to measure tumor-blood repertoire similarity, and groups were compared with two-tailed Wilcoxon tests in R. The immuneACCESS repertoire file appears here via TCRdb, limited to in-frame rearrangements. These files lack a portion of the clones; in checked studies, under half of the deficit traces to unresolved V genes, and the cause of the others is not known. V and J calls and clone size are copied from that table; D and trimming were computed from the DNA. Within this sample are over 15,000 clones, with roughly two thirds of them counted one time only. The ten largest clones represent approximately 12% of the sample.

Taken from cysteine to phenylalanine, the CDR3 has 10 residues. Kept here is only the CDR3 DNA, which spans 30 bases and is read in frame from base 1. V sheds 3 bases and J sheds 4 bases, leaving 4 bases between their ends. From the germline V gene (reference sequence), CDR1 is DFQATT and CDR2 is SNEGSKA. The chain couples TRBV20-1 to TRBJ2-7; the D gene is unclear. The specimen comprised tumor tissue, sampled from a patient whose treatment included radiotherapy and nephrectomy. This TCR came from a woman aged 70-85 years with renal cell carcinoma. DNA sequence: TGCAGTGCTAGTCCGTACGAGCAGTACTTC. It is translated as CSASPYEQYF.